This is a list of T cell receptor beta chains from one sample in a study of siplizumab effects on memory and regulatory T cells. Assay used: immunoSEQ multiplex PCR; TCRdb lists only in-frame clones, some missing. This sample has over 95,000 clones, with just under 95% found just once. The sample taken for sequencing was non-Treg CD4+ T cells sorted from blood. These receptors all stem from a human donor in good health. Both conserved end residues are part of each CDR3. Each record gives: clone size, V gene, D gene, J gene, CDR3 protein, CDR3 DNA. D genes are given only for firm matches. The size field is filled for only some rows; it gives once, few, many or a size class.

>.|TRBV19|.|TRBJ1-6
CASRTWTDYNSPLHF
TGTGCCAGTAGGACCTGGACCGATTATAATTCACCCCTCCACTTT
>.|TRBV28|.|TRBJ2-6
CASSLTTGANVLTF
TGTGCCAGCAGTTTAACCACCGGGGCCAACGTCCTGACTTTC
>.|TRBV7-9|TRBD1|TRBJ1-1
CASSETGGTEAFF
TGTGCCAGCAGCGAGACAGGGGGAACTGAAGCTTTCTTT
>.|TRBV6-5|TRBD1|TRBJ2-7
CACSGQAHYEQYF
TGTGCGTGCTCGGGACAGGCACATTACGAGCAGTACTTC
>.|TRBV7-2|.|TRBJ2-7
CASSPSRQASYEQYF
TGTGCCAGCAGCCCTTCGCGACAGGCTTCCTACGAGCAGTACTTC
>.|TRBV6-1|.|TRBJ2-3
CASSVLGGADTQYF
TGTGCCAGCAGTGTTCTGGGTGGGGCAGATACGCAGTATTTT
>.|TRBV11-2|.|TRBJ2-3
CASSFTAGQSTDTQYF
TGTGCCAGCAGCTTCACGGCGGGACAGAGCACAGATACGCAGTATTTT
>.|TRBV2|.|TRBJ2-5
CASSERASETQYF
TGTGCCAGCAGTGAAAGGGCATCGGAGACCCAGTACTTC
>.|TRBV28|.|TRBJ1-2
CASNTVGGVHGYTF
TGTGCCAGCAATACCGTTGGGGGCGTACACGGCTACACCTTC
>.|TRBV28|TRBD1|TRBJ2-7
CASSPLPGQGSYEQYF
TGTGCCAGCAGTCCATTACCGGGACAGGGATCCTACGAGCAGTACTTC
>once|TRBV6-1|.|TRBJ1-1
CASSGSGTSAEAFF
TGTGCCAGCAGTGGGTCCGGGACCTCTGCCGAAGCTTTCTTT
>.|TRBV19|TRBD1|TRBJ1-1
CASSIRPGQRGYGTEAFF
TGTGCCAGTAGTATAAGGCCGGGACAGAGGGGTTACGGCACTGAAGCTTTCTTT
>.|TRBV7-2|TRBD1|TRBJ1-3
CASSLTGGGNTIYF
TGTGCCAGCAGTCTCACAGGGGGCGGAAACACCATATATTTT
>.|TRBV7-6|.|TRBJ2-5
CASSLAHGVGETQYF
TGTGCCAGCAGCTTAGCGCACGGGGTGGGGGAGACCCAGTACTTC
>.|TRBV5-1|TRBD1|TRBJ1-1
CASSFRQGTGTEAFF
TGCGCCAGCAGCTTTCGACAGGGGACAGGCACTGAAGCTTTCTTT
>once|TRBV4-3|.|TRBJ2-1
CASSQIVSGGYLYNEQFF
TGCGCCAGCAGCCAGATTGTGTCAGGGGGGTATCTCTACAATGAGCAGTTCTTC
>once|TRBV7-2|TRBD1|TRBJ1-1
CASSGKRGRTEAFF
TGTGCCAGCAGCGGAAAGAGGGGGCGTACTGAAGCTTTCTTT
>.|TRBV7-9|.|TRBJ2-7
CASSPRGNEQYF
TGTGCCAGCAGCCCCCGCGGGAACGAGCAGTACTTC
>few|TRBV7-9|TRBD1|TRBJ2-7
CASSLPFDRGYEQYF
TGTGCCAGCAGCTTACCCTTCGACAGGGGGTACGAGCAGTACTTC
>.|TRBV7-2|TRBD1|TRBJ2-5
CASSTRTGVGETQYF
TGTGCCAGCAGCACCCGGACAGGGGTGGGGGAGACCCAGTACTTC
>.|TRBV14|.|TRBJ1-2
CASSQDQQGVSYGYTF
TGTGCCAGCAGCCAAGATCAGCAGGGTGTTTCCTATGGCTACACCTTC
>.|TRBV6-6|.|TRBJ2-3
CASHRGGPTDTQYF
TGTGCCAGCCACCGGGGCGGCCCCACAGATACGCAGTATTTT
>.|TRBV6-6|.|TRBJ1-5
CASSYSGVNQPQHF
TGTGCCAGCAGTTACTCAGGGGTCAATCAGCCCCAGCATTTT
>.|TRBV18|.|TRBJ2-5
CASSPGGPQETQYF
TGTGCCAGCTCACCAGGGGGCCCCCAAGAGACCCAGTACTTC
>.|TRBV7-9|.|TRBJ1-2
CASSFRGNYGYTF
TGTGCCAGCAGCTTCAGGGGAAACTATGGCTACACCTTC
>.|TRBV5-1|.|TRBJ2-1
CASSLGSSSYNEQFF
TGCGCCAGCAGCTTGGGCAGCAGCTCCTACAATGAGCAGTTCTTC
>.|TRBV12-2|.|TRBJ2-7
CASRLGNRSLRGEQYF
TGTGCAAGTCGCTTAGGGAACAGAAGTCTTAGGGGCGAGCAGTACTTC
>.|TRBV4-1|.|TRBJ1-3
CASSQITAGNTIYF
TGCGCCAGCAGCCAAATCACAGCTGGAAACACCATATATTTT
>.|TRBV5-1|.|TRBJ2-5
CASSFNRVQETQYF
TGCGCCAGCAGCTTCAACAGGGTCCAAGAGACCCAGTACTTC
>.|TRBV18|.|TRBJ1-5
CASSQGELQPQHF
TGTGCCAGCTCACAGGGGGAGCTTCAGCCCCAGCATTTT
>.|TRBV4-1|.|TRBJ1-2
CASSQDRPGIYGYTF
TGCGCCAGCAGCCAAGATCGACCGGGAATCTATGGCTACACCTTC
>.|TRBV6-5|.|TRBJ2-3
CASTPRKQITDTQYF
TGTGCCAGCACCCCTCGAAAGCAAATCACAGATACGCAGTATTTT
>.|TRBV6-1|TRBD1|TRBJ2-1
CASRIGQGFYNEQFF
TGTGCCAGCAGGATCGGACAGGGTTTCTACAATGAGCAGTTCTTC
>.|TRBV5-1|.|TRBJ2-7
CASSLAGAPDEQYF
TGCGCCAGCAGCTTGGCCGGGGCCCCCGACGAGCAGTACTTC
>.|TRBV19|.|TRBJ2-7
CASSSTPGRSEQYF
TGTGCCAGTAGTAGCACTCCGGGACGCTCCGAGCAGTACTTC
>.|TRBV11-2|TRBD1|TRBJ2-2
CASSFLRTGDNTGELFF
TGTGCCAGCAGCTTTCTCCGGACAGGGGATAACACCGGGGAGCTGTTTTTT
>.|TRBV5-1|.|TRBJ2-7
CASSLDSRGSYEQYF
TGCGCCAGCAGCTTGGATAGCAGGGGCTCCTACGAGCAGTACTTC
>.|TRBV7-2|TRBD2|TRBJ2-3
CASSLATSGWVNTQYF
TGTGCCAGCAGCCTCGCCACTAGCGGGTGGGTGAATACGCAGTATTTT
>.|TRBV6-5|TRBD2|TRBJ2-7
CASWGGNYEQYF
TGTGCCAGCTGGGGGGGTAACTACGAGCAGTACTTC
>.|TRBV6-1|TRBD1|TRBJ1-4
CASRRQGSTNEKLFF
TGTGCCAGCAGGAGACAGGGATCAACTAATGAAAAACTGTTTTTT
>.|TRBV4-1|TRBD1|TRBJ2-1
CASSLGQGQGYEQFF
TGCGCCAGCAGCCTTGGACAGGGCCAGGGCTATGAGCAGTTCTTC
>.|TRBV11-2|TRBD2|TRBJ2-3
CASSSTSGGWAQYF
TGTGCCAGCAGCTCGACTAGCGGGGGGTGGGCGCAGTATTTT
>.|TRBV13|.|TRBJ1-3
CASATEDSGNTIYF
TGTGCCAGCGCCACCGAAGACTCTGGAAACACCATATATTTT
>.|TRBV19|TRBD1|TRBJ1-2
CASSQGQSYGYTF
TGTGCCAGTAGCCAGGGACAGTCCTATGGCTACACCTTC
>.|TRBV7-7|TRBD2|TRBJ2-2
CASSLSGVSTGELFF
TGTGCCAGCAGCTTAAGCGGGGTGAGCACCGGGGAGCTGTTTTTT
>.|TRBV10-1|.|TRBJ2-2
CASRPGPGDTGELFF
TGCGCCAGCAGACCCGGGCCAGGGGACACCGGGGAGCTGTTTTTT
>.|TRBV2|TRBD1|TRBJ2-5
CASSFDRALETQYF
TGTGCCAGCAGTTTCGACAGGGCCCTAGAGACCCAGTACTTC
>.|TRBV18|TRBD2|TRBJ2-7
CASSPTSGFEQYF
TGTGCCAGCTCACCGACTAGCGGGTTCGAGCAGTACTTC
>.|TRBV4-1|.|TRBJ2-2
CASSQKGGTVSTGELFF
TGCGCCAGCAGCCAAAAAGGGGGGACAGTTTCCACCGGGGAGCTGTTTTTT
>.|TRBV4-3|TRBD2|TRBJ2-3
CASSQGTSGGAYGTQYF
TGCGCCAGCAGCCAAGGGACTAGCGGGGGGGCTTACGGTACGCAGTATTTT
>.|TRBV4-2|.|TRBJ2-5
CASSQVQGKETQYF
TGTGCCAGCAGCCAAGTTCAGGGAAAAGAGACCCAGTACTTC
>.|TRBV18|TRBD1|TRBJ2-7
CASSPRQGVSYEQYF
TGTGCCAGCTCACCAAGACAGGGGGTGTCCTACGAGCAGTACTTC
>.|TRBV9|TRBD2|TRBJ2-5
CASSVAASGGLETQYF
TGTGCCAGCAGCGTAGCCGCTAGCGGGGGGTTGGAGACCCAGTACTTC
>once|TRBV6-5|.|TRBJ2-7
CASSYLGGPSYEQYF
TGTGCCAGCAGTTACTTGGGGGGCCCAAGCTACGAGCAGTACTTC
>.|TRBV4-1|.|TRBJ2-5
CASSQDWGTSTGTQYF
TGCGCCAGCAGCCAAGATTGGGGGACTTCCACCGGGACCCAGTACTTC